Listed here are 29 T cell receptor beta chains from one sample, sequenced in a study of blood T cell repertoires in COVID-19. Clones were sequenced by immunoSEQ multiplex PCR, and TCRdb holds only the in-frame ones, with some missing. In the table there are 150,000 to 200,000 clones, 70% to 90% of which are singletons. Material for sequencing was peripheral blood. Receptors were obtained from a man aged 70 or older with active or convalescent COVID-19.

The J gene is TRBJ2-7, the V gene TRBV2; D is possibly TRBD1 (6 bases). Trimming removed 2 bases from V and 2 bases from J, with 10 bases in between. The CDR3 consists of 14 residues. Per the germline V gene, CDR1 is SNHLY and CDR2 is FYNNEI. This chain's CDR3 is CASSETQGTYEQYF. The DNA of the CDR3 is TGTGCCAGCAGTGAAACACAGGGAACCTACGAGCAGTACTTC.

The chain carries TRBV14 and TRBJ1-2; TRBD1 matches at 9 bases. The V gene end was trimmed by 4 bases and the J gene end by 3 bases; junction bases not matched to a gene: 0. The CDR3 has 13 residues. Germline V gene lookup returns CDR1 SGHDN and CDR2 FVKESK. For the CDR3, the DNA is TGTGCCAGCAGCCGGGACAGGGACTATGGCTACACCTTC. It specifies CASSRDRDYGYTF.

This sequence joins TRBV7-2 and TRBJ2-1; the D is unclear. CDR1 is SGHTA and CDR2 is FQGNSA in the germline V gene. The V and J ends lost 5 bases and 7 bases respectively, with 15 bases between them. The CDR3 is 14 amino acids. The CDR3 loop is CASSPQVTANEQFF. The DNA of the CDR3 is TGTGCCAGCAGCCCCCAGGTCACTGCAAATGAGCAGTTCTTC.

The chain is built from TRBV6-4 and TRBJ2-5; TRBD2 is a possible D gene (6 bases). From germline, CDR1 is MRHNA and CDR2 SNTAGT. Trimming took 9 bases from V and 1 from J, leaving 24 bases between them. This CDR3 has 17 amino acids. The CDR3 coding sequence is TGTGCCAGTTGGGAGGTTTCGCCGACGGGAAGCCAAGAGACCCAGTACTTC. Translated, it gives CASWEVSPTGSQETQYF.

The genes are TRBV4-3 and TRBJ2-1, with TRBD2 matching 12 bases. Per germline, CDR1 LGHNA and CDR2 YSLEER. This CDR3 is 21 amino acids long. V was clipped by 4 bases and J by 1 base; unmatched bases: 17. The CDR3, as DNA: TGCGCCAGCAGCCCAAGGGGCCCGGGGCTAGCGGGAGGGCTTTCCTACAATGAGCAGTTCTTC. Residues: CASSPRGPGLAGGLSYNEQFF.

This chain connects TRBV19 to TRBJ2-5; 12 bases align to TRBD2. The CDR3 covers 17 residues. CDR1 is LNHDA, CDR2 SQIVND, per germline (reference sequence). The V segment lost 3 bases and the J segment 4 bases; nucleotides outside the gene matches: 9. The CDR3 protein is CASSIGLRLAGAETQYF. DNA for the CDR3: TGTGCCAGTAGTATCGGGCTTCGACTAGCGGGAGCAGAGACCCAGTACTTC.

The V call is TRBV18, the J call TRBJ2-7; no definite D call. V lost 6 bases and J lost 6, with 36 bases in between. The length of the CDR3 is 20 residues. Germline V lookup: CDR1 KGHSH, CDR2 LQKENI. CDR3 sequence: CASSPKATRIAVSRVGEQYF. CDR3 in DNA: TGTGCCAGCTCTCCGAAAGCGACCCGGATTGCCGTCTCTCGTGTCGGCGAGCAGTACTTC. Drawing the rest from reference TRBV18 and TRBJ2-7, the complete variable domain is NAGVMQNPRHLVRRRGQEARLRCSPMKGHSHVYWYRQLPEEGLKFMVYLQKENIIDESGMPKERFSAEFPKEGPSILRIQQVVRGDSAAYFCASSPKATRIAVSRVGEQYFGPGTRLTVT.

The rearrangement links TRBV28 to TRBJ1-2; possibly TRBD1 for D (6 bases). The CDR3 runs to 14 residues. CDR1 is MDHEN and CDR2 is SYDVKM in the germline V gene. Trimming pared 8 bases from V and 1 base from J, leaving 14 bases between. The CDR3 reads CASYRGGSNYGYTF. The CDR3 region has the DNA TGTGCCAGCTATCGGGGGGGCAGTAACTATGGCTACACCTTC.

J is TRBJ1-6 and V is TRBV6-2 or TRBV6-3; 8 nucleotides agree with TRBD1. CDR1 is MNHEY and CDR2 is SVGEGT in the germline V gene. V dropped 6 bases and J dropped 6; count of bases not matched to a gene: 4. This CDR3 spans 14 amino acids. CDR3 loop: CASSNRGFNSPLHF. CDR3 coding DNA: TGTGCCAGCAGCAACAGGGGGTTTAATTCACCCCTCCACTTT.

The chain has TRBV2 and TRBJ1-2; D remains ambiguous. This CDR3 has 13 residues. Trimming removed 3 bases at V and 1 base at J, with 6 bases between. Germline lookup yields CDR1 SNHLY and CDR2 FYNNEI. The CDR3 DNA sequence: TGTGCCAGCAGTGATAGGAGTAACTATGGCTACACCTTC. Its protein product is CASSDRSNYGYTF.

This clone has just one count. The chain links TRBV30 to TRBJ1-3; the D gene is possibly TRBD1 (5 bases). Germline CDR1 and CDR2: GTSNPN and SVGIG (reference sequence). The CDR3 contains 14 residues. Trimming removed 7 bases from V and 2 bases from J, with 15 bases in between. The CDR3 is CAFAQGGPGNTIYF. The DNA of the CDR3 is TGTGCCTTCGCCCAGGGAGGCCCTGGAAACACCATATATTTT.

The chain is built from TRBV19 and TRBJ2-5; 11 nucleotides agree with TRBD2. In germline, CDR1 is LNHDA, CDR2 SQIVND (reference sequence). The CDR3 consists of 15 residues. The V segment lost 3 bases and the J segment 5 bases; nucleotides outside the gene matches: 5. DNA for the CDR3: TGTGCCAGTAGTATTTTAGCGGGGGGGCAGGAGACCCAGTACTTC. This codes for CASSILAGGQETQYF.

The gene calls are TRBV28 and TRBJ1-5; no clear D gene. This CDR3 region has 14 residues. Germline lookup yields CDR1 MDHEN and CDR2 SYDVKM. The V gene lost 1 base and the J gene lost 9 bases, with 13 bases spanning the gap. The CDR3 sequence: CASSLSRSGRPQHF. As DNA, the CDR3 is TGTGCCAGCAGTTTATCCCGCTCCGGTCGGCCCCAGCATTTT.

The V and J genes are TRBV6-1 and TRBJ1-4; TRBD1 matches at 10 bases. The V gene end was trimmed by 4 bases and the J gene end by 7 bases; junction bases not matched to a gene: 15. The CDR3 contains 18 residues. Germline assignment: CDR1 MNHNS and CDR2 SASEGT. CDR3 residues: CASSAQPGQGKRSEKLFF. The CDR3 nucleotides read TGTGCCAGCAGTGCTCAACCGGGACAGGGGAAGAGGAGTGAAAAACTGTTTTTT.

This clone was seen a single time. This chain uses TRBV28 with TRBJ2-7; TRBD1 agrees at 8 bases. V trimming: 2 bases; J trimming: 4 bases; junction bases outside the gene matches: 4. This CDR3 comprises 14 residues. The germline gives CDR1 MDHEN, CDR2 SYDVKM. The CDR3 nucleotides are TGTGCCAGCAGTTTACAGGGGGCGAGGTACGAGCAGTACTTC. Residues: CASSLQGARYEQYF.

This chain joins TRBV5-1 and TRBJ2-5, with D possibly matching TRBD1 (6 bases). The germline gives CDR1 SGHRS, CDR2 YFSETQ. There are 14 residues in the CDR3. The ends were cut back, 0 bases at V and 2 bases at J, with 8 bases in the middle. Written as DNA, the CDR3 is TGCGCCAGCAGCTTGGGACAGGAGCAAGAGACCCAGTACTTC. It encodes CASSLGQEQETQYF. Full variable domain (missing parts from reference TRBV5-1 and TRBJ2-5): KAGVTQTPRYLIKTRGQQVTLSCSPISGHRSVSWYQQTPGQGLQFLFEYFSETQRNKGNFPGRFSGRQFSNSRSEMNVSTLELGDSALYLCASSLGQEQETQYFGPGTRLLVL.

The CDR3 here is CASSLAGPNTGELFF. The CDR3 bases are TGTGCCAGCAGCCTAGCGGGGCCTAACACCGGGGAGCTGTTTTTT. This chain uses TRBV6-2 or TRBV6-3 with TRBJ2-2, with 9 bases matching TRBD2. CDR3 length: 15 residues. Trimming cost V 6 bases and J 2 bases; bases outside gene matches: 4. The germline V gene encodes CDR1 MNHEY and CDR2 SVGEGT.

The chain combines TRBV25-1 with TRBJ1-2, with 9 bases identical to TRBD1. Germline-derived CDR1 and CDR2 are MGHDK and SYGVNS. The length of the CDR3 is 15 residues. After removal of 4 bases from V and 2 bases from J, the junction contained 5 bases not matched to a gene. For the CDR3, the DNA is TGTGCCAGCAGTGGGGGGACAGGGTTAAACTATGGCTACACCTTC. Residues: CASSGGTGLNYGYTF.

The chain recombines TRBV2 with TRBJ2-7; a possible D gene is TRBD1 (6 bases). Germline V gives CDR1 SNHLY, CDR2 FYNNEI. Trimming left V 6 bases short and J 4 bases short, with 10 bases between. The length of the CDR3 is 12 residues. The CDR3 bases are TGTGCCAGCAGCGTAACAGGGTACGAGCAGTACTTC. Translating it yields CASSVTGYEQYF.

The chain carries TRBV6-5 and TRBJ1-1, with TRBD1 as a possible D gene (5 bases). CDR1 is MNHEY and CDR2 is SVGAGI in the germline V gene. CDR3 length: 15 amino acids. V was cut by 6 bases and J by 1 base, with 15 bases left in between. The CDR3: CASRPRTGQNTEAFF. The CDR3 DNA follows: TGTGCCAGCAGACCCCGAACCGGACAGAACACTGAAGCTTTCTTT.

Written as DNA, the CDR3 is TGTGCCGGGCGTGGTAGCACAGATACGCAGTATTTT. Protein product: CAGRGSTDTQYF. The chain links TRBV7-2 to TRBJ2-3, with D unclear. The CDR3 loop spans 12 amino acids. The germline gives CDR1 SGHTA, CDR2 FQGNSA. V was shortened by 11 bases and J by 0 bases, with 9 bases between the two germline ends.

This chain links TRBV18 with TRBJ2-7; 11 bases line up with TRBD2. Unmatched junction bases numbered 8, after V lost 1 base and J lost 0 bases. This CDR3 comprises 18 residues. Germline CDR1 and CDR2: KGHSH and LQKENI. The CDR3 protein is CASSPRPSGGFSSYEQYF. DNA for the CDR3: TGTGCCAGCTCACCACGTCCTAGCGGGGGGTTTAGCTCCTACGAGCAGTACTTC. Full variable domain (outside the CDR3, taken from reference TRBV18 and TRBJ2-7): NAGVMQNPRHLVRRRGQEARLRCSPMKGHSHVYWYRQLPEEGLKFMVYLQKENIIDESGMPKERFSAEFPKEGPSILRIQQVVRGDSAAYFCASSPRPSGGFSSYEQYFGPGTRLTVT.

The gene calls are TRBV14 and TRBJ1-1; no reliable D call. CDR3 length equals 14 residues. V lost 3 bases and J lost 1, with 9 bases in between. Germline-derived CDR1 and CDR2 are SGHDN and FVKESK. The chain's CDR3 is CASSQLPGNTEAFF. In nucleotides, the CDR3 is TGTGCCAGCAGCCAGCTCCCAGGGAACACTGAAGCTTTCTTT.

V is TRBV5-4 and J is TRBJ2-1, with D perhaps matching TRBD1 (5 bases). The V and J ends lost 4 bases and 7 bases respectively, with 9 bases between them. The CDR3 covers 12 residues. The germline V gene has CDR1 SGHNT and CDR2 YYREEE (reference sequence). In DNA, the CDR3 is TGTGCCAGCAGCCGGACAATAAATGAGCAGTTCTTC. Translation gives CASSRTINEQFF.

This chain's CDR3 is CASSFRTGSEKLFF. CDR3 in DNA: TGTGCCAGCAGCTTTAGGACAGGGAGCGAAAAACTGTTTTTT. The chain couples TRBV7-9 to TRBJ1-4, with 8 bases fitting TRBD1. Germline assignment: CDR1 SEHNR and CDR2 FQNEAQ (reference sequence). There are 14 residues in the CDR3. The junction had 5 bases not matched to a gene; V was cut back by 3 bases and J by 8 bases.

The CDR3 DNA reads as TGTGCCAGTAGTATTTGGAGCGGGAGTAAAGAGCAGTACTTC. Translation: CASSIWSGSKEQYF. The chain carries TRBV19 and TRBJ2-7, with 8 bases identical to TRBD2. The J segment lost 7 bases and the V segment lost 3 bases, leaving 8 bases of the junction unmatched. CDR3 length equals 14 residues. CDR1 and CDR2 (germline): LNHDA, SQIVND (reference sequence).

The CDR3 DNA is TGTGCCAGCAGACCGGGACAGGTGGTTAGCGGGGAGCTGTTTTTT. Translation gives CASRPGQVVSGELFF. The chain has TRBV7-2 and TRBJ2-2; 8 bases map to TRBD1. CDR3 size: 15 residues. J lost 7 bases, V lost 6 bases, and 10 bases had no gene match. CDR1 and CDR2 from the germline V gene are SGHTA and FQGNSA.

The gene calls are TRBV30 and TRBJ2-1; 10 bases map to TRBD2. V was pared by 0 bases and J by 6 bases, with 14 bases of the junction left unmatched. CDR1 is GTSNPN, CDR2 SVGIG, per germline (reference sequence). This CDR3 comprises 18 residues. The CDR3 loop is CAWSVERASGRWVNEQFF. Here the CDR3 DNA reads TGTGCCTGGAGTGTAGAGAGGGCTAGCGGGAGATGGGTCAATGAGCAGTTCTTC.

The CDR3 DNA reads TGTGCCAGCAGCCACGGGGGGCGGACCGGGGAGCTGTTTTTT. Translated: CASSHGGRTGELFF. This chain connects TRBV6-1 to TRBJ2-2; TRBD2 might be the D (7 bases). CDR1 and CDR2 from the germline V gene are MNHNS and SASEGT. The CDR3 has 14 residues. Trimming stripped 6 bases from V and 5 bases from J, with 13 bases between.